This TCR beta chain was documented in a study of radiation and T cells in renal cell carcinoma. Overall study findings and caveats: Pretreatment tumor biopsies were lacking, so baseline clonotypes are unknown. Top tumor clonotypes rose in blood 2 weeks post-radiation, then contracted.

The CDR3 loop spans 15 amino acids. V was pared by 4 bases and J by 2 bases, with 6 bases of the junction left unmatched. The germline gives CDR1 MNHNS, CDR2 SASEGT. This table comes from immunoSEQ multiplex PCR, and its TCRdb copy is limited to in-frame clones, with some not included. The sample consists of about 49,000 clones, about 80% of them appearing once. As to time point: blood 2 weeks post-SBRT. The treatment: 15 Gy SBRT to primary tumor, nephrectomy 4 weeks later. After SBRT, blood was collected at 2 and 4 weeks, plus baseline. The tumor was a clear cell renal cell carcinoma. As for this clone: Its matching antigen is unknown.

The sample consisted of blood, taken from a patient whose treatment included radiotherapy and nephrectomy. This rearrangement joins TRBV6-1 to TRBJ1-2; 8 nucleotides agree with TRBD1. This TCR derives from a woman between 70 and 85 years old with renal cell carcinoma. CDR3 nucleotides: TGTGCCAGCAGTGCCGCAGGGGGCCGCAACTATGGCTACACCTTC. Residues: CASSAAGGRNYGYTF.